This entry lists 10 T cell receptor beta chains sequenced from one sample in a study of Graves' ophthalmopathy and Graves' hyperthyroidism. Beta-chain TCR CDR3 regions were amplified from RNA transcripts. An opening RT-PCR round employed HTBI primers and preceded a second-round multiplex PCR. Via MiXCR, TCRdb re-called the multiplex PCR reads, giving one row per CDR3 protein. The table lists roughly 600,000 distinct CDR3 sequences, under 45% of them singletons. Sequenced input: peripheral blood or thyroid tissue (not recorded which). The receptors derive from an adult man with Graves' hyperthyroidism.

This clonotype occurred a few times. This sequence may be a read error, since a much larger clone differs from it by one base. CDR3 DNA: TGTGCCAGCAGCTTCGCAGGGAGCTATGGCTGCACCTTC. Translating it yields CASSFAGSYGCTF. V gene TRBV5-4 combines with J gene TRBJ1-2, with TRBD1 as a possible D gene (5 bases). The length of the CDR3 is 13 residues. The germline V gene has CDR1 SGHNT and CDR2 YYREEE (reference sequence).

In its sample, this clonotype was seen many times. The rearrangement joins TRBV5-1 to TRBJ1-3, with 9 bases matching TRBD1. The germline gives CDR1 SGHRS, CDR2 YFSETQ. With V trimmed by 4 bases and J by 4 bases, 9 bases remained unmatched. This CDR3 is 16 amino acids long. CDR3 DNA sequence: TGCGCCAGCAGCGGCTACGGGACAGGGAGAGGAAACACCATATATTTT. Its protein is CASSGYGTGRGNTIYF. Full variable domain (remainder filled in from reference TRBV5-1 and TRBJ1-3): KAGVTQTPRYLIKTRGQQVTLSCSPISGHRSVSWYQQTPGQGLQFLFEYFSETQRNKGNFPGRFSGRQFSNSRSEMNVSTLELGDSALYLCASSGYGTGRGNTIYFGEGSWLTVV.

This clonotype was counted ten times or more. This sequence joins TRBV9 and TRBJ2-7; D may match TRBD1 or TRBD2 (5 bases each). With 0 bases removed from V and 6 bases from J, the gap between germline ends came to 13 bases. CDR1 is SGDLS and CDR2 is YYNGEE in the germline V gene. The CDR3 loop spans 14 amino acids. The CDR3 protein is CASSVAQGGGEQYF. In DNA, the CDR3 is TGTGCCAGCAGCGTAGCTCAGGGCGGAGGCGAGCAGTACTTC.

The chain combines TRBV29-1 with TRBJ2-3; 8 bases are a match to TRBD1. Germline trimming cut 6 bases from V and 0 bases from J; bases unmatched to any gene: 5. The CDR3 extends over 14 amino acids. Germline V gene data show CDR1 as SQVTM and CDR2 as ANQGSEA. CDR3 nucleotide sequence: TGCAGCGTCCAAGGACAGGGAAGCACAGATACGCAGTATTTT. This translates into CSVQGQGSTDTQYF.

CDR3 protein: CASSQGPGQGKETQYF. The DNA for the CDR3 is TGCGCCAGCAGCCAAGGCCCGGGACAGGGAAAAGAGACCCAGTACTTC. V gene TRBV4-1 combines with J gene TRBJ2-5; 9 bases map to TRBD1. The CDR3 extends over 16 amino acids. V lost 1 base to trimming and J lost 3 bases; unmatched junction nucleotides: 6. CDR1 is MGHRA and CDR2 is YSYEKL in the germline V gene.

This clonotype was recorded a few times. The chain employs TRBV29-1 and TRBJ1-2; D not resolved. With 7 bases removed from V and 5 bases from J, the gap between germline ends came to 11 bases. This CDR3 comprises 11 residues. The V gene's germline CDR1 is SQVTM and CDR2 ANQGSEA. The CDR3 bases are TGCAGCGGCCCGGACGAGTATGGCTACACCTTC. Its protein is CSGPDEYGYTF.

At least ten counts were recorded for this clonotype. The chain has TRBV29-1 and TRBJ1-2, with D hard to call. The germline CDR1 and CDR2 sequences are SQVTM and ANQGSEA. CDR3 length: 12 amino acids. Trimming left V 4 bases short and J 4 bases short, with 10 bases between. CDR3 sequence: CSVVSQTYGYTF. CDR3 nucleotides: TGCAGCGTTGTAAGCCAGACCTATGGCTACACCTTC.

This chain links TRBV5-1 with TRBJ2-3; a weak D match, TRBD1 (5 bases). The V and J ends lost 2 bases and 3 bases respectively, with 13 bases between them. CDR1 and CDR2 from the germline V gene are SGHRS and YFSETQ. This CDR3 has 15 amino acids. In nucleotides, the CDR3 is TGCGCCAGCAGCTTCGAAGGGGCTGGAACAGATACGCAGTATTTT. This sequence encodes CASSFEGAGTDTQYF.

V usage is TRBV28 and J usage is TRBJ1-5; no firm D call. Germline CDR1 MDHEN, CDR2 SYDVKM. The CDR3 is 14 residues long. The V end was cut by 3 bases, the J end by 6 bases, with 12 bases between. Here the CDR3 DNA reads TGTGCCAGCAGTTTGGAGGAGCTCGGTCAGCCCCAGCATTTT. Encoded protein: CASSLEELGQPQHF.

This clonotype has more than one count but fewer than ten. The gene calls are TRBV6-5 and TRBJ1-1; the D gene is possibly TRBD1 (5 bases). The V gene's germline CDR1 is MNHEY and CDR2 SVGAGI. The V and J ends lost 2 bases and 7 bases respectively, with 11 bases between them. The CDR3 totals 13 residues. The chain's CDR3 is CASSYLGPDEAFF. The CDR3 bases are TGTGCCAGCAGTTACCTGGGGCCCGATGAAGCTTTCTTT.